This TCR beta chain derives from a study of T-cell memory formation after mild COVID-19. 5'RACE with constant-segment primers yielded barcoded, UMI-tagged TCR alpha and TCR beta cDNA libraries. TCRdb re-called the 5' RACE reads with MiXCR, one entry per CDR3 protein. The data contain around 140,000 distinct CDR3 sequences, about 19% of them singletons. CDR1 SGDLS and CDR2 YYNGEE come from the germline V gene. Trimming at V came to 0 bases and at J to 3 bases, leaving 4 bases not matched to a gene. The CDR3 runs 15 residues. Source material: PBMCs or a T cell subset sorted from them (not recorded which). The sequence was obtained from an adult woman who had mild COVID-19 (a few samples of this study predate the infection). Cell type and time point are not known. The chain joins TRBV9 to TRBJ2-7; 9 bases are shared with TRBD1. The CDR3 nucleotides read TGTGCCAGCAGCGTAGGAGGGACAGGGTTCTACGAGCAGTACTTC. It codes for CASSVGGTGFYEQYF.